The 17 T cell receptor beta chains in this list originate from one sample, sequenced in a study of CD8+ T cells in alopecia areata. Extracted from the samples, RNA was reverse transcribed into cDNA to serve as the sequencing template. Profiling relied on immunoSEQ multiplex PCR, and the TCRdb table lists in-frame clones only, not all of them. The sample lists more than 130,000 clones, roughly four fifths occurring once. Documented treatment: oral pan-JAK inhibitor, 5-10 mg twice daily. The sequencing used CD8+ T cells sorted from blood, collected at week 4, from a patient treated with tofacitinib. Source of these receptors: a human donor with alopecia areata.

The chain's CDR3 is CASSLEGRPAYGYTF. The CDR3 coding sequence is TGCGCCAGCAGCCTCGAGGGGCGCCCCGCCTATGGCTACACCTTC. V usage is TRBV5-1 and J usage is TRBJ1-2, with D perhaps TRBD1 (5 bases). The ends were cut back, 4 bases at V and 4 bases at J, with 17 bases in the middle. The CDR3 covers 15 residues. CDR1 and CDR2 from the germline V gene are SGHRS and YFSETQ.

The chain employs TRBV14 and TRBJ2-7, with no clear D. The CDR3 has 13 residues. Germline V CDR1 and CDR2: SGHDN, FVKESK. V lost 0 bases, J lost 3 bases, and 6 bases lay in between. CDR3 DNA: TGTGCCAGCAGCCAAGATTATTACTACGAGCAGTACTTC. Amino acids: CASSQDYYYEQYF.

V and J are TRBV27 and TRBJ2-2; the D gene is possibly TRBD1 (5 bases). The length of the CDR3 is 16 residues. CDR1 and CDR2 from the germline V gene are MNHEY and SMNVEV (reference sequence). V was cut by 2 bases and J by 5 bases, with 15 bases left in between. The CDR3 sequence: CASSLQGPVGTGELFF. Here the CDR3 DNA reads TGTGCCAGCAGTTTACAGGGCCCCGTAGGAACCGGGGAGCTGTTTTTT.

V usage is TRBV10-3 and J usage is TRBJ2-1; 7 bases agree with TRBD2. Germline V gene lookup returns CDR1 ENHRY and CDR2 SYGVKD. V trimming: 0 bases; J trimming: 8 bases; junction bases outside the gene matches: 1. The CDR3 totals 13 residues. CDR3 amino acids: CAISESGGDEQFF. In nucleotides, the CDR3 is TGTGCCATCAGTGAGTCGGGGGGGGATGAGCAGTTCTTC.

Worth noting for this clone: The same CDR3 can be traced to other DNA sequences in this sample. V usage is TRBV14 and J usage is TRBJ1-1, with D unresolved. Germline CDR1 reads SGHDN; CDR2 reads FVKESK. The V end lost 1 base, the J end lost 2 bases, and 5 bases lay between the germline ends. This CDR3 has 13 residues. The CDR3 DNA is TGTGCCAGCAGCCAAGTTGGAAACACTGAAGCTTTCTTT. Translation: CASSQVGNTEAFF.

The CDR3: CASSLFPTEQGARTAFF. The CDR3 DNA sequence: TGTGCCAGCAGTTTATTCCCCACAGAACAGGGGGCAAGAACAGCTTTCTTT. The rearrangement joins TRBV27 to TRBJ1-1; 9 bases match TRBD1. The CDR3 sequence is 17 residues long. After removal of 1 base from V and 10 bases from J, the junction contained 16 bases not matched to a gene. Germline V gene sequence: CDR1 MNHEY, CDR2 SMNVEV (reference sequence).

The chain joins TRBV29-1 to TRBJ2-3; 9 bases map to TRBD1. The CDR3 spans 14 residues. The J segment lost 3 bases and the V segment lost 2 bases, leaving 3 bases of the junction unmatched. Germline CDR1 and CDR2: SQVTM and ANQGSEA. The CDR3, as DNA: TGCAGCGTTGAACTAGGGACAGGGACAGATACGCAGTATTTT. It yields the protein CSVELGTGTDTQYF.

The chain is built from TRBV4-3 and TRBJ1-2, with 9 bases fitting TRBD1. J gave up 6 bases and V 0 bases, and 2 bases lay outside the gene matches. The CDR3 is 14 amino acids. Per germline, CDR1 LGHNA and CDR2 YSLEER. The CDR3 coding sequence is TGCGCCAGCAGCCAAGATCGGACAGGGGATGGCTACACCTTC. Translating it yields CASSQDRTGDGYTF.

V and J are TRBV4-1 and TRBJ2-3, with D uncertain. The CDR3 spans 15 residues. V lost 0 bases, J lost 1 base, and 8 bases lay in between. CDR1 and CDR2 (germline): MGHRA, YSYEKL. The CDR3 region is CASSQERIGTDTQYF. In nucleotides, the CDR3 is TGCGCCAGCAGCCAAGAGAGGATCGGCACAGATACGCAGTATTTT.

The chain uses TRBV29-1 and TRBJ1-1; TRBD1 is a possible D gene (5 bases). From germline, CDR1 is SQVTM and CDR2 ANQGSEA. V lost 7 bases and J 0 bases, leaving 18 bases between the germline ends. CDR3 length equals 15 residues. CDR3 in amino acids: CSAYPTDLMNTEAFF. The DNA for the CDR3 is TGCAGCGCCTATCCGACAGACCTTATGAACACTGAAGCTTTCTTT.

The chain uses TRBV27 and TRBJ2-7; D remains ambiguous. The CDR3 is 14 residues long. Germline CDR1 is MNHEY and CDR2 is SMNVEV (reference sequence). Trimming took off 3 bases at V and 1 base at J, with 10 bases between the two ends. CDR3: CASSLAPRSYEQYF. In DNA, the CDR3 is TGTGCCAGCAGTTTGGCCCCGCGGTCCTACGAGCAGTACTTC.

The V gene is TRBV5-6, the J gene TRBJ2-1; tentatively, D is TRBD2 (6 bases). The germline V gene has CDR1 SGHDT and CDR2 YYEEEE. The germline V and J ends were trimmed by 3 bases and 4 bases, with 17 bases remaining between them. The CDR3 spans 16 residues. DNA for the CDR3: TGTGCCAGCAGCTGGGAGGTGAGGGACTCATACAATGAGCAGTTCTTC. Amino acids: CASSWEVRDSYNEQFF.

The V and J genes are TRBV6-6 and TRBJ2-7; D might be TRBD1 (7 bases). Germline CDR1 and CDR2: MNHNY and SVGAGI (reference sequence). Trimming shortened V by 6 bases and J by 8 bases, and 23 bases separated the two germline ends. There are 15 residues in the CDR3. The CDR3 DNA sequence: TGTGCCAGCAGATCAGAGGGGGCGCCGGGGGTCAAGCAGTACTTC. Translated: CASRSEGAPGVKQYF.

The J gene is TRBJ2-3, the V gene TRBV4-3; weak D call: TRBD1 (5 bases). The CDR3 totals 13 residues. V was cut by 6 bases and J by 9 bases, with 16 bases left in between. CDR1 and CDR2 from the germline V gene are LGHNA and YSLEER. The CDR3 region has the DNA TGCGCCAGCAGTCCCGTGGGGCGTGACACGCAGTATTTT. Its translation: CASSPVGRDTQYF.

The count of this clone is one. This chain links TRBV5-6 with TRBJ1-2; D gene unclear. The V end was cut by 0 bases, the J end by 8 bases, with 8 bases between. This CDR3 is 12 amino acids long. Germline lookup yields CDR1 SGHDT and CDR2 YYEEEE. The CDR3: CASSLVNGGYTF. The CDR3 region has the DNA TGTGCCAGCAGCTTGGTTAACGGGGGCTACACCTTC.

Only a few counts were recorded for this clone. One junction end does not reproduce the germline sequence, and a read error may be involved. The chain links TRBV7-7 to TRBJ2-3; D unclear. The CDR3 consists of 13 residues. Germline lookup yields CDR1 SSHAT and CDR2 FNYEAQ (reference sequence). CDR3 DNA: TGTGCTAGCAGCAATACTCAAGGGGATACGCAGTATTTT. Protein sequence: CASSNTQGDTQYF.

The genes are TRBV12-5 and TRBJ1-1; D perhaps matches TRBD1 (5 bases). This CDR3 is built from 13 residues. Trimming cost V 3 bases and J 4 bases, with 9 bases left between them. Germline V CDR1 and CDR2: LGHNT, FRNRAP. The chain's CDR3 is CASGFGGSTEAFF. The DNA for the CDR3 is TGTGCTAGTGGTTTCGGGGGGAGCACTGAAGCTTTCTTT.